The 2 T cell receptor beta chains reported below all come from one sample, sequenced in a study of blood T cell repertoires in COVID-19. Here immunoSEQ multiplex PCR was the method, and the copy in TCRdb shows in-frame clones only, minus some. The data hold around 56,000 clones, with 87% observed a single time. Sequencing input: peripheral blood. The source is a man in his sixties with active or convalescent COVID-19.

J is TRBJ1-1 and V is TRBV2; 8 bases are shared with TRBD1. The germline V gene encodes CDR1 SNHLY and CDR2 FYNNEI. The CDR3 length is 14 residues. V was clipped by 6 bases and J by 5 bases; unmatched bases: 8. The CDR3 DNA is TGTGCCAGCAGCATCCAGGACAGGGTGACTGAAGCTTTCTTT. Translation: CASSIQDRVTEAFF.

The chain combines TRBV3-1 (or the pseudogene TRBV3-2) with TRBJ2-1, with 7 bases lining up with TRBD1. Germline V gives CDR1 LGHDT, CDR2 YNNKEL (reference sequence). CDR3 length: 15 residues. V lost 6 bases to trimming and J lost 1 base; unmatched junction nucleotides: 6. The DNA for the CDR3 is TGTGCCAGCAGGCGCAACAGGGGTTCCTACAATGAGCAGTTCTTC. This codes for CASRRNRGSYNEQFF.